A single sample gave rise to the 20 T cell receptor beta chains below, sequenced in a study of blood T cell repertoires in COVID-19. The method was immunoSEQ multiplex PCR; TCRdb's version includes in-frame clones alone and lacks a portion of them. Counted here are roughly 220,000 clones, about 80% occurring once; the ten biggest clones make up 3% to 3.5%. What was sequenced was peripheral blood. These TCRs come from a woman aged 25 to 45 who had recovered from COVID-19.

The V call is TRBV11-2, the J call TRBJ2-3, with a weak D call TRBD2 (5 bases). V was clipped by 7 bases and J by 2 bases, with 13 bases between them. The CDR3 is made up of 14 amino acids. Per germline, CDR1 SGHAT and CDR2 FQNNGV. The CDR3, as DNA: TGTGCCAGCACCCGGGGAGACTTCACAGATACGCAGTATTTT. This encodes CASTRGDFTDTQYF. The whole variable domain, filled in from reference TRBV11-2 and TRBJ2-3, reads EAGVAQSPRYKIIEKRQSVAFWCNPISGHATLYWYQQILGQGPKLLIQFQNNGVVDDSQLPKDRFSAERLKGVDSTLKIQPAKLEDSAVYLCASTRGDFTDTQYFGPGTRLTVL.

The V and J genes are TRBV28 and TRBJ2-7, with 9 bases matching TRBD2. After removal of 2 bases from V and 2 bases from J, the junction contained 1 base not matched to a gene. Germline CDR1 and CDR2: MDHEN and SYDVKM. The length of the CDR3 is 14 residues. In nucleotides, the CDR3 is TGTGCCAGCAGTTTAGCGGGAGGGACCTACGAGCAGTACTTC. Its translation is CASSLAGGTYEQYF. Drawing the rest from reference TRBV28 and TRBJ2-7, the complete variable domain is DVKVTQSSRYLVKRTGEKVFLECVQDMDHENMFWYRQDPGLGLRLIYFSYDVKMKEKGDIPEGYSVSREKKERFSLILESASTNQTSMYLCASSLAGGTYEQYFGPGTRLTVT.

This clone was seen once. The CDR3 DNA sequence: TGTGCCAGCAGTTCTCCAAGTCTAGGGCAGTACTTC. The encoded protein is CASSSPSLGQYF. The rearrangement links TRBV27 to TRBJ2-7; D unresolved. Trimming pared 4 bases from V and 9 bases from J, leaving 13 bases between. The CDR3 consists of 12 residues. The V gene's germline CDR1 is MNHEY and CDR2 SMNVEV (reference sequence).

This chain uses TRBV24-1 with TRBJ2-1, with D possibly being TRBD2 (5 bases). The V and J ends lost 5 bases and 0 bases respectively, with 16 bases between them. The CDR3 runs to 17 residues. Germline loops: CDR1 KGHDR, CDR2 SFDVKD. CDR3 sequence (DNA): TGTGCCACCAGTGGGGTCCTGAAGGGAGCCTCCTACAATGAGCAGTTCTTC. This gives the protein CATSGVLKGASYNEQFF.

V usage is TRBV5-5 and J usage is TRBJ1-5; 11 bases match TRBD1. The CDR3 is 17 residues long. Germline V gene lookup returns CDR1 SGHKS and CDR2 YYEKEE (reference sequence). Germline trimming cut 0 bases from V and 5 bases from J; bases unmatched to any gene: 7. The CDR3: CASSLAGTGGFYQPQHF. In DNA form, the CDR3 reads TGTGCCAGCAGCTTGGCTGGGACAGGGGGTTTCTATCAGCCCCAGCATTTT.

V gene TRBV2 combines with J gene TRBJ2-5, with D perhaps matching TRBD2 (5 bases). The germline V and J ends were trimmed by 4 bases and 5 bases, with 17 bases remaining between them. From germline, CDR1 is SNHLY and CDR2 FYNNEI. CDR3 size: 15 residues. The CDR3 bases are TGTGCCAGCAGTGCAGAGGGAACGACGGTGGAGACCCAGTACTTC. It specifies CASSAEGTTVETQYF.

The J gene is TRBJ2-5, the V gene TRBV2; TRBD1 matches 9 bases. Losses at the gene ends were 6 bases for V and 2 bases for J; bases not matched to a gene: 10. CDR3 length: 16 residues. Germline V gives CDR1 SNHLY, CDR2 FYNNEI. The DNA for the CDR3 is TGTGCCAGCAGGATACAGGGGGCTGTACTTCAAGAGACCCAGTACTTC. Its protein product is CASRIQGAVLQETQYF.

The chain is built from TRBV30 and TRBJ2-5; 9 bases are shared with TRBD1. This CDR3 has 13 residues. Germline CDR1 reads GTSNPN; CDR2 reads SVGIG (reference sequence). Trimming at V came to 3 bases and at J to 4 bases, leaving 3 bases not matched to a gene. CDR3 protein: CAWRGTGSETQYF. The CDR3 DNA follows: TGTGCCTGGAGAGGGACAGGGTCAGAGACCCAGTACTTC.

CDR3 bases: TGTGCCAGCAGTTTGTGGAGACAGGGCACAGATACGCAGTATTTT. Translating gives CASSLWRQGTDTQYF. This chain uses TRBV28 with TRBJ2-3; possibly TRBD1 for D (6 bases). V was cut by 3 bases and J by 1 base, with 11 bases left in between. The CDR3 contains 15 residues. The germline gives CDR1 MDHEN, CDR2 SYDVKM.

The chain links TRBV28 to TRBJ2-3; maybe TRBD2 (5 bases). The CDR3 has 14 amino acids. CDR1 MDHEN and CDR2 SYDVKM come from the germline V gene. Trimming stripped 4 bases from V and 0 bases from J, with 8 bases between. The CDR3 region is CASSSTTSTDTQYF. The CDR3 DNA sequence: TGTGCCAGCAGTTCGACTACCAGCACAGATACGCAGTATTTT. Complete variable domain (other parts from reference TRBV28 and TRBJ2-3): DVKVTQSSRYLVKRTGEKVFLECVQDMDHENMFWYRQDPGLGLRLIYFSYDVKMKEKGDIPEGYSVSREKKERFSLILESASTNQTSMYLCASSSTTSTDTQYFGPGTRLTVL.

The rearrangement links TRBV10-2 to TRBJ2-2, with D maybe TRBD2 (7 bases). Germline loops: CDR1 WSHSY, CDR2 SAAADI. The V end lost 8 bases, the J end lost 0 bases, and 10 bases lay between the germline ends. The CDR3 is 14 residues long. The CDR3 sequence is CASGGGPNTGELFF. The CDR3 DNA follows: TGCGCCAGCGGCGGGGGCCCGAACACCGGGGAGCTGTTTTTT.

This clone was found a few times. The rearrangement uses TRBV24-1 and TRBJ2-7; TRBD2 aligns across 12 bases. After removal of 5 bases from V and 2 bases from J, the junction contained 6 bases not matched to a gene. The germline CDR1 and CDR2 sequences are KGHDR and SFDVKD. This CDR3 is 16 amino acids long. The CDR3 reads CATSGLTSGRTYEQYF. CDR3 nucleotides: TGTGCCACCAGTGGCTTAACTAGCGGGAGGACCTACGAGCAGTACTTC.

This clone was seen only once. V gene TRBV5-4 combines with J gene TRBJ1-2; D not resolved. The CDR3 length is 15 residues. Germline V CDR1 and CDR2: SGHNT, YYREEE (reference sequence). Trimming took 3 bases from V and 8 from J, leaving 20 bases between them. The CDR3 bases are TGTGCCAGCAGCTCCGGCGGGAGGAGTTATAAAGGCTACACCTTC. Translating gives CASSSGGRSYKGYTF.

The chain employs TRBV9 and TRBJ1-4; 8 nucleotides agree with TRBD1. Germline V gene sequence: CDR1 SGDLS, CDR2 YYNGEE. This CDR3 is 14 amino acids long. V shed 6 bases and J 5 bases; nucleotides not matched to a gene: 6. CDR3 nucleotides: TGTGCCAGCACCAAAACAGGGGGGAATGAAAAACTGTTTTTT. Translated: CASTKTGGNEKLFF.

This clone was picked up many times. The chain recombines TRBV4-1 with TRBJ1-2; D is possibly TRBD1 (6 bases). The CDR3 sequence is 16 residues long. In germline, CDR1 is MGHRA, CDR2 YSYEKL. With 4 bases removed from V and 8 bases from J, the gap between germline ends came to 23 bases. Here the CDR3 DNA reads TGCGCCAGCAGCCCGATCCACACAGGGTTTCTCGACGGCTACACCTTC. The encoded protein is CASSPIHTGFLDGYTF.

In this sample, this clone turned up a few times. The rearrangement joins TRBV12-3 or TRBV12-4 to TRBJ1-5; D gene unclear. The CDR3 is 13 residues long. Between the trimmed V and J ends, which lost 6 bases and 7 bases, there was a span of 13 bases. The CDR3 region has the DNA TGTGCCAGCAGCCCAGGATTTTACCAGCCCCAGCATTTT. Residues: CASSPGFYQPQHF.

The gene calls are TRBV19 and TRBJ2-4, with a weak D call TRBD2 (6 bases). This CDR3 has 13 residues. The germline CDR1 and CDR2 sequences are LNHDA and SQIVND (reference sequence). Trimming removed 4 bases from V and 8 bases from J, with 12 bases in between. CDR3 region: CASSTSRGDIQYF. DNA for the CDR3: TGTGCCAGTAGTACTTCCCGCGGGGACATTCAGTACTTC.

The CDR3 sequence is CASSFAGYNEQYF. As DNA, the CDR3 is TGTGCCAGCAGTTTTGCGGGGTATAACGAGCAGTACTTC. The chain recombines TRBV28 with TRBJ2-7; D might be TRBD2 (6 bases). The CDR3 sequence is 13 residues long. Germline V CDR1 and CDR2: MDHEN, SYDVKM. V gave up 3 bases and J gave up 5 bases, with 11 bases separating them.

Comment on this clone: The same CDR3 arises from other DNA sequences in this sample as well. The chain carries TRBV28 and TRBJ2-7, with 9 bases identical to TRBD1. Unmatched junction bases numbered 6, after V lost 6 bases and J lost 6 bases. Germline V gene data show CDR1 as MDHEN and CDR2 as SYDVKM. CDR3 length equals 13 residues. The CDR3 DNA follows: TGTGCCAGCAGCCCGGGACAGGGTGGCGAGCAGTACTTC. This gives the protein CASSPGQGGEQYF.

This chain joins TRBV9 and TRBJ1-5; D gene uncertain. The CDR3 has 15 amino acids. The germline V gene has CDR1 SGDLS and CDR2 YYNGEE. Between the trimmed V and J ends, which lost 4 bases and 4 bases, there was a span of 15 bases. The CDR3 DNA sequence: TGTGCCAGCAGCCCCGAAGGAGGGAGGAATCAGCCCCAGCATTTT. Translation gives CASSPEGGRNQPQHF. Full variable domain (rest looked up from reference TRBV9 and TRBJ1-5): DSGVTQTPKHLITATGQRVTLRCSPRSGDLSVYWYQQSLDQGLQFLIQYYNGEERAKGNILERFSAQQFPDLHSELNLSSLELGDSALYFCASSPEGGRNQPQHFGDGTRLSIL.